What follows is one T cell receptor (beta chain) and its context. Its antigen remains unidentified. Patients with chemo-refractory metastatic non-small-cell lung cancer received focal radiation plus CTLA-4 blockade with ipilimumab. The sample originates from a study of radiotherapy plus CTLA-4 blockade in lung cancer. Study background: Objective responses were seen in around 17% of patients, disease control in more than 30%. Study outcomes and limitations: Reports state that early shifts in blood T cell clones, with interferon-beta, best predicted response. In blood, TCR clones derived from the tumor expanded after radiotherapy plus ipilimumab.

Clones were read by immunoSEQ multiplex PCR, and TCRdb kept only the in-frame ones, dropping some. The sample holds around 80,000 clones, roughly 80% seen once. This CDR3 region has 16 residues. Trimming took 3 bases from V and 4 from J; bases not matched to a gene: 9. Germline V gives CDR1 MDHEN, CDR2 SYDVKM. This rearrangement joins TRBV28 to TRBJ1-1; the match to TRBD1 covers 9 bases. This sequence originates from a human donor with non-small cell lung cancer whose response to radiotherapy plus ipilimumab could not be evaluated. This specimen was peripheral blood, taken from a patient treated with radiotherapy plus ipilimumab. As DNA, the CDR3 is TGTGCCAGCAGTTTCCCCTTACAGGGGGCGGGCACTGAAGCTTTCTTT. Residues: CASSFPLQGAGTEAFF.